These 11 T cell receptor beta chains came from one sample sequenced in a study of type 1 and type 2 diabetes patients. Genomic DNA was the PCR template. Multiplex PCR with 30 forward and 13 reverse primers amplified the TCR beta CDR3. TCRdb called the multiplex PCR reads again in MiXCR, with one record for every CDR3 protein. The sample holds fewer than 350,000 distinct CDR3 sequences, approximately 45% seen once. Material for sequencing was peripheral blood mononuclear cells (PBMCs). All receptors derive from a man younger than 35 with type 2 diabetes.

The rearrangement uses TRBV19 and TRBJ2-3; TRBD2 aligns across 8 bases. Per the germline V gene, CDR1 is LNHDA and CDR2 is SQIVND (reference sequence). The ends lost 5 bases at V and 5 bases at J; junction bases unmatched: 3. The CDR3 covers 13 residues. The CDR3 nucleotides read TGTGCCAGTAGTGATCTAGCGGGAGATACGCAGTATTTT. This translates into CASSDLAGDTQYF.

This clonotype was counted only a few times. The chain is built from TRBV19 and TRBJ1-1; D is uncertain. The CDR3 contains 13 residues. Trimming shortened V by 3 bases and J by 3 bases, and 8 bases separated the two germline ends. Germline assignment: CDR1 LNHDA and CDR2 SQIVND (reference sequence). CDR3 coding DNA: TGTGCCAGTAGTATTCCCCGGGACACTGAAGCTTTCTTT. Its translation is CASSIPRDTEAFF.

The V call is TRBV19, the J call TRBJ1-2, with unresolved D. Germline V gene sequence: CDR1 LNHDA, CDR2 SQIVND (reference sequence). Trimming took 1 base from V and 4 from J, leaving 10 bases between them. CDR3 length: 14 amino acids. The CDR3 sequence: CASSIAAMRYGYTF. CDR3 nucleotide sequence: TGTGCCAGTAGTATAGCAGCTATGCGCTATGGCTACACCTTC.

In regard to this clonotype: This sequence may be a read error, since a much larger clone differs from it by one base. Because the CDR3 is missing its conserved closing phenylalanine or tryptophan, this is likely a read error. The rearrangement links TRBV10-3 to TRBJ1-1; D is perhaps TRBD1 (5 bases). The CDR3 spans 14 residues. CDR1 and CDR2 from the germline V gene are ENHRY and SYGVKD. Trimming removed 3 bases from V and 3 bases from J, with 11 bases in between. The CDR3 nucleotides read TGTGCCATCAGTGATGGCAGGGTTTACACTGAAGCTTTCTAT. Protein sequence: CAISDGRVYTEAFY.

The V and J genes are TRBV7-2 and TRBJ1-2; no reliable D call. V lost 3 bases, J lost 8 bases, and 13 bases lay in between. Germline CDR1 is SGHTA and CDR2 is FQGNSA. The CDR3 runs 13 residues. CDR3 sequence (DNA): TGTGCCAGCAGCTTTTCGGGAAACGGGGGCTACACCTTC. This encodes CASSFSGNGGYTF.

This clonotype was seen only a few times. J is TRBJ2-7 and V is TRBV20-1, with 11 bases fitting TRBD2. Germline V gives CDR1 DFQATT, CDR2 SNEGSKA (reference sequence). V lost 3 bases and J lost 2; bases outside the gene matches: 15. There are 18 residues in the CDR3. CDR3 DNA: TGCAGTGCTAGTAGTTCGAGGCAACTAGCGGGGGACCCCTACGAGCAGTACTTC. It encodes CSASSSRQLAGDPYEQYF.

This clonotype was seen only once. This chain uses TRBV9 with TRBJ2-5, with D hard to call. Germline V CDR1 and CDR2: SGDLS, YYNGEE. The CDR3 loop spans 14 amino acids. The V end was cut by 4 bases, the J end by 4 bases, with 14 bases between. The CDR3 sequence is CASSPRFGGETQYF. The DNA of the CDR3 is TGTGCCAGCAGCCCTAGGTTCGGCGGAGAGACCCAGTACTTC.

The CDR3 DNA reads TGCAGTGCTAGTGAATACTCTGGAAACACCATATATTTT. Translated: CSASEYSGNTIYF. V and J are TRBV20-1 and TRBJ1-3; D ambiguous. V lost 3 bases to trimming and J lost 0 bases, with 6 bases between them. Germline loops: CDR1 DFQATT, CDR2 SNEGSKA (reference sequence). The CDR3 length is 13 residues.

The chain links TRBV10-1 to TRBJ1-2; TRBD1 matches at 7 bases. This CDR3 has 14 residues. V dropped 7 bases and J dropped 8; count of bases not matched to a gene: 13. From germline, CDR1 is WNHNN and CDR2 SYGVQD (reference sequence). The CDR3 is CASNPHRGGVGYTF. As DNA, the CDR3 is TGCGCCAGCAATCCTCACAGGGGAGGTGTCGGCTACACCTTC.

In DNA form, the CDR3 reads TGCGCCAGCAGCCAACCCTCTAGCGGGGGGGACAATGAGCAGTTCTTC. It yields the protein CASSQPSSGGDNEQFF. The V gene is TRBV4-1, the J gene TRBJ2-1; 12 bases line up with TRBD2. After removal of 2 bases from V and 5 bases from J, the junction contained 4 bases not matched to a gene. This CDR3 is built from 16 residues. The germline CDR1 and CDR2 sequences are MGHRA and YSYEKL.

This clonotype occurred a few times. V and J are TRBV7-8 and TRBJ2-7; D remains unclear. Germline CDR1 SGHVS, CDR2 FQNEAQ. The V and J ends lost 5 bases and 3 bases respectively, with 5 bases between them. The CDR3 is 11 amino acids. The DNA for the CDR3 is TGTGCCAGCAGCGCCTACTACGAGCAGTACTTC. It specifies CASSAYYEQYF. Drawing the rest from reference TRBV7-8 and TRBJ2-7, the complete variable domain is GAGVSQSPRYKVAKRGQDVALRCDPISGHVSLFWYQQALGQGPEFLTYFQNEAQLDKSGLPSDRFFAERPEGSVSTLKIQRTQQEDSAVYLCASSAYYEQYFGPGTRLTVT.